This is a list of T cell receptor beta chains from one sample in a study of blood T cells in healthy people across ages. TCRdb redid the calling of the 5' RACE reads with MiXCR, one entry per CDR3 protein. Of some 1 million distinct CDR3 sequences detected, over 35% appear once; the ten largest clones hold approximately 17%. The sample was blood. The source is a woman aged 55-69 years in good health. CDR3s include the opening cysteine and the closing phenylalanine or tryptophan. The D gene is left open where the match is weak. Clone size appears in some rows only: once, few, many, or a class for an expanded clone.

v_gene: TRBV5-1
d_gene: NA
abundance: NA
j_gene: TRBJ2-7
len: 16
CDR3aa: CASSSQGSVNYNEQYF
CDR3nt: TGCGCCAGCAGCTCCCAAGGTAGCGTAAACTACAATGAGCAGTACTTC

v_gene: TRBV20-1
d_gene: TRBD2
abundance: few
j_gene: TRBJ2-3
len: 16
CDR3aa: CSAGTSGRGGADTQYF
CDR3nt: TGCAGTGCGGGGACTAGCGGGAGGGGTGGGGCAGATACGCAGTATTTT

v_gene: TRBV29-1
d_gene: TRBD2
abundance: NA
j_gene: TRBJ2-7
len: 15
CDR3aa: CSPDPLAGDDYEQYF
CDR3nt: TGCAGCCCTGACCCATTAGCGGGAGATGACTACGAGCAGTACTTC

v_gene: TRBV25-1
d_gene: NA
abundance: once
j_gene: TRBJ1-4
len: 14
CDR3aa: CASSDPGAGEKLFF
CDR3nt: TGTGCCAGCAGTGATCCCGGGGCAGGAGAAAAACTGTTTTTT

v_gene: TRBV12-3/TRBV12-4
d_gene: NA
abundance: NA
j_gene: TRBJ1-1
len: 16
CDR3aa: CASSLGPDSRNTEAFF
CDR3nt: TGTGCCAGCAGTTTGGGCCCGGACAGTCGGAACACTGAAGCTTTCTTT

v_gene: TRBV6-1
d_gene: NA
abundance: NA
j_gene: TRBJ2-5
len: 14
CDR3aa: CASSVRTESSTQYF
CDR3nt: TGTGCCAGCAGTGTGCGGACTGAGTCTTCGACCCAGTACTTC

v_gene: TRBV9
d_gene: TRBD2
abundance: many
j_gene: TRBJ2-3
len: 15
CDR3aa: CASSEGSGVTDTQYF
CDR3nt: TGTGCCAGCAGCGAGGGGAGCGGGGTCACAGATACGCAGTATTTT

v_gene: TRBV12-3/TRBV12-4
d_gene: NA
abundance: NA
j_gene: TRBJ1-2
len: 13
CDR3aa: CASSLRGFYGYTF
CDR3nt: TGTGCCAGCAGTTTAAGAGGGTTCTATGGCTACACCTTC

v_gene: TRBV28
d_gene: NA
abundance: NA
j_gene: TRBJ2-1
len: 17
CDR3aa: CASSLSVGSGSYNEQFF
CDR3nt: TGTGCCAGCAGCCTATCGGTAGGGTCGGGCTCCTACAATGAGCAGTTCTTC

v_gene: TRBV7-9
d_gene: TRBD2
abundance: NA
j_gene: TRBJ2-1
len: 17
CDR3aa: CASSPAASGKFYNEQFF
CDR3nt: TGTGCCAGCAGCCCTGCGGCTAGCGGGAAGTTTTACAATGAGCAGTTCTTC